The rows below give T cell receptor beta chains drawn from one sample of a study of T cells in Graves' hyperthyroidism and ophthalmopathy. TCRdb re-derived calls from the multiplex PCR reads in MiXCR, one entry per CDR3 protein. Of a few hundred thousand distinct CDR3 sequences in the sample, over 15% were seen once. The sequencing sample was made of blood. The receptors derive from a woman in her sixties or seventies with Graves' ophthalmopathy. The CDR3 runs from the conserved cysteine through the conserved F or W. A D gene is named only where the DNA matches it firmly. The listing skips clone size in some rows; elsewhere it reads once, few, many or a size class.

abundance	v_gene	d_gene	j_gene	CDR3aa	CDR3nt
many	TRBV20-1	TRBD1	TRBJ2-7	CSAEDFGQGPPYEQYF	TGCAGTGCTGAGGACTTCGGACAGGGACCACCCTACGAGCAGTACTTC
few	TRBV20-1	TRBD2	TRBJ2-5	CSASGVASGRQETQYF	TGCAGTGCTAGTGGTGTGGCTAGCGGCCGACAAGAGACCCAGTACTTC
once	TRBV14	TRBD2	TRBJ2-1	CASSQAAGGPSEQFF	TGTGCCAGCAGCCAAGCTGCGGGAGGGCCTTCTGAGCAGTTCTTC
many	TRBV9	TRBD2	TRBJ2-3	CASGRTSDNTQYF	TGTGCCAGCGGAAGGACTAGCGATAATACGCAGTATTTT
-	TRBV19	TRBD1	TRBJ1-4	CASSRTGGEKLFF	TGTGCCAGTTCCCGGACAGGGGGCGAAAAACTGTTTTTT
many	TRBV3-1	TRBD2	TRBJ2-1	CASSQSIAGSSYNEQFF	TGTGCCAGCAGCCAATCCATAGCGGGAAGCTCCTACAATGAGCAGTTCTTC
many	TRBV5-1	-	TRBJ1-1	CASSSTGPSTEAFF	TGCGCCAGCAGCTCTACAGGGCCGAGCACTGAAGCTTTCTTT
many	TRBV20-1	TRBD2	TRBJ2-1	CSARGAGGEQFF	TGCAGTGCTAGAGGGGCGGGGGGTGAGCAGTTCTTC
few	TRBV3-1	-	TRBJ1-3	CASNQPFAGGNTIYF	TGTGCCAGCAACCAGCCCTTTGCAGGAGGAAACACCATATATTTT
many	TRBV20-1	TRBD2	TRBJ2-5	CSARGGGSGSGETQYF	TGCAGTGCTAGAGGTGGCGGGAGCGGGAGTGGGGAGACCCAGTACTTC
many	TRBV20-1	-	TRBJ1-4	CSAPGGGPGEKLFF	TGCAGTGCTCCGGGGGGGGGCCCAGGGGAAAAACTGTTTTTT
many	TRBV12-3/TRBV12-4	-	TRBJ2-1	CASSRLTNEQFF	TGTGCCAGCAGCCGGCTAACAAATGAGCAGTTCTTC
-	TRBV20-1	TRBD1	TRBJ2-7	CSARDPGQESYEQYF	TGCAGTGCTAGAGATCCGGGACAGGAATCCTACGAGCAGTACTTC
-	TRBV5-4	-	TRBJ1-6	CASTQGGNNSPLHF	TGTGCCAGCACCCAAGGGGGGAATAATTCACCCCTCCACTTT
-	TRBV11-2	TRBD1	TRBJ2-2	CASSWDRGFTGELFF	TGTGCCAGCAGCTGGGACAGGGGTTTCACCGGGGAGCTGTTTTTT
many	TRBV10-2	TRBD1	TRBJ1-1	CASSESVDRDRYVRTEAFF	TGCGCCAGCAGTGAGTCAGTGGATCGGGACAGGTATGTGCGCACTGAAGCTTTCTTT
few	TRBV20-1	TRBD2	TRBJ2-7	CSARRGTSGWLGYEQYF	TGCAGTGCTAGGAGAGGGACTAGCGGCTGGTTGGGATACGAGCAGTACTTC
-	TRBV25-1	-	TRBJ2-7	CASSASGTATYEQYF	TGTGCCAGCAGTGCTTCCGGGACCGCAACCTACGAGCAGTACTTC
many	TRBV5-1	-	TRBJ2-3	CASSSRDTQYF	TGCGCCAGCAGCTCAAGGGATACGCAGTATTTT
many	TRBV5-1	-	TRBJ1-2	CASSLSIDYGYTF	TGCGCCAGCAGCTTGTCAATTGACTATGGCTACACCTTC
-	TRBV6-4	-	TRBJ2-2	CASSEPGDTGELFF	TGTGCCAGCAGTGAACCGGGGGACACCGGGGAGCTGTTTTTT
many	TRBV9	TRBD1	TRBJ2-7	CASSKFGDRDHEQYF	TGTGCCAGCAGCAAATTCGGGGACAGGGACCACGAGCAGTACTTC
many	TRBV24-1	TRBD2	TRBJ2-7	CATSASGTIYEQYF	TGTGCCACCAGTGCTAGCGGGACTATCTACGAGCAGTACTTC
many	TRBV4-2	-	TRBJ1-1	CASSQDLGLVAEAFF	TGTGCCAGCAGCCAAGATCTGGGACTAGTTGCTGAAGCTTTCTTT
many	TRBV3-1	-	TRBJ2-3	CASSQVTIGGGASDTQYF	TGTGCCAGCAGCCAAGTCACGATAGGTGGGGGGGCCTCAGATACGCAGTATTTT
-	TRBV20-1	-	TRBJ2-1	CSARSGGNAYNEQFF	TGCAGTGCCAGATCGGGCGGGAACGCGTACAATGAGCAGTTCTTC
few	TRBV10-3	TRBD1	TRBJ2-1	CAIRPGQGHFEFF	TGTGCCATCAGACCGGGACAGGGTCACTTCGAGTTCTTC
many	TRBV28	-	TRBJ2-5	CASIPARDIWQETQYF	TGTGCCAGCATACCCGCCCGGGACATATGGCAAGAGACCCAGTACTTC
many	TRBV27	TRBD1	TRBJ2-7	CASSPVRQGSSYEQYF	TGTGCCAGCAGCCCTGTCCGACAGGGAAGCTCCTACGAGCAGTACTTC
many	TRBV2	-	TRBJ1-1	CASSPARARLTEAFF	TGTGCCAGCAGCCCTGCGCGAGCGCGGTTGACTGAAGCTTTCTTT
-	TRBV2	TRBD1	TRBJ2-5	CASSVTGGRTPTWYF	TGTGCCAGCAGCGTAACAGGGGGGCGGACTCCCACATGGTACTTC
many	TRBV12-3/TRBV12-4	TRBD1	TRBJ1-2	CASREGASGYTF	TGTGCCAGCAGGGAGGGGGCGTCCGGCTACACCTTC
few	TRBV20-1	-	TRBJ2-5	CSARAGLGRETQYF	TGCAGTGCTAGAGCGGGCCTCGGACGTGAGACCCAGTACTTC
many	TRBV7-2	TRBD1	TRBJ1-2	CASRQDRVNGYTF	TGTGCCAGCAGGCAAGACAGGGTGAACGGCTACACCTTC
many	TRBV2	TRBD2	TRBJ2-3	CASSALAGGDTQYF	TGTGCCAGCAGTGCGCTAGCGGGAGGGGATACGCAGTATTTT
few	TRBV6-1	-	TRBJ2-3	CASRPDRLSDTQYF	TGTGCCAGCAGACCCGACCGATTGTCCGATACGCAGTATTTT
few	TRBV11-2	-	TRBJ2-7	CASSLIYGGSNSYEQYF	TGTGCCAGCAGCTTAATTTATGGTGGCAGTAACTCCTACGAGCAGTACTTC
many	TRBV29-1	-	TRBJ1-5	CSAKISNQPQHF	TGCAGCGCCAAGATTAGCAATCAGCCCCAGCATTTT
many	TRBV18	-	TRBJ2-7	CASSSSYEQYF	TGTGCCAGCAGCAGTTCCTACGAGCAGTACTTC
few	TRBV19	-	TRBJ1-5	CASSIVGNQPQHF	TGTGCCAGTAGTATAGTGGGAAATCAGCCCCAGCATTTT
-	TRBV5-1	-	TRBJ2-6	CASSLEAGRFGANVLTF	TGCGCCAGCAGCTTGGAGGCAGGGAGGTTTGGGGCCAACGTCCTGACTTTC
many	TRBV5-1	-	TRBJ2-3	CASSGSTYSDTQYF	TGCGCCAGCAGCGGTTCCACCTATTCAGATACGCAGTATTTT
-	TRBV5-1	TRBD1	TRBJ1-2	CASSLGDSNYGYTF	TGCGCCAGCAGCTTGGGGGACAGTAACTATGGCTACACCTTC
many	TRBV20-1	TRBD1	TRBJ2-3	CSARTPGTGFTDTQYF	TGCAGTGCTAGAACGCCCGGGACAGGATTCACAGATACGCAGTATTTT
few	TRBV5-4	-	TRBJ2-3	CASSLGPGGLDVTQYF	TGTGCCAGCAGCTTGGGCCCGGGGGGCCTGGATGTTACGCAGTATTTT
few	TRBV4-3	-	TRBJ2-2	CASSPGQPFDTGELFF	TGCGCCAGCAGCCCCGGGCAGCCGTTCGACACCGGGGAGCTGTTTTTT
many	TRBV7-9	-	TRBJ2-7	CASGSGYEQYF	TGTGCCAGCGGGAGTGGCTACGAGCAGTACTTC
many	TRBV27	-	TRBJ1-5	CASSPGQTNQPQHF	TGTGCCAGCAGTCCGGGGCAAACCAATCAGCCCCAGCATTTT
many	TRBV12-3/TRBV12-4	-	TRBJ1-1	CASSLGPYNTEAFF	TGTGCCAGCAGTCTGGGACCGTATAACACTGAAGCTTTCTTT
few	TRBV6-1	TRBD1	TRBJ2-5	CASNHNRGETQYF	TGTGCCAGCAACCATAACAGGGGAGAGACCCAGTACTTC
many	TRBV20-1	-	TRBJ2-5	CSARDWAEGETQYF	TGCAGTGCTAGAGACTGGGCAGAGGGAGAGACCCAGTACTTC
many	TRBV4-2	TRBD2	TRBJ2-5	CASSQTSEETQYF	TGTGCCAGCAGCCAAACTAGCGAAGAGACCCAGTACTTC
-	TRBV20-1	-	TRBJ2-5	CSAREGRETQYF	TGCAGTGCTAGAGAGGGCCGAGAGACCCAGTACTTC
few	TRBV30	-	TRBJ1-4	CAWSPIGGANEKLFF	TGTGCCTGGAGCCCCATTGGGGGGGCGAATGAAAAACTGTTTTTT
few	TRBV6-5	TRBD2	TRBJ2-1	CASSSGLAGGYNEQFF	TGTGCCAGCAGTTCGGGACTAGCGGGAGGGTACAATGAGCAGTTCTTC